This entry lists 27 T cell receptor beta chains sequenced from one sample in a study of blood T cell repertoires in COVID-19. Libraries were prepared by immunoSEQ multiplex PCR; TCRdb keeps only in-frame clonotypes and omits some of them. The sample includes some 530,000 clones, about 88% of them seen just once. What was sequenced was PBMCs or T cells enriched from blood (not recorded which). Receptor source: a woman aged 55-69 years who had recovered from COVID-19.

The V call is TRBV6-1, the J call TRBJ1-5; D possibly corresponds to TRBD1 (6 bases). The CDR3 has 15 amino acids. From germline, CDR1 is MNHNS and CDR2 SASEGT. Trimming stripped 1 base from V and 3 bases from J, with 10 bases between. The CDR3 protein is CASSEGAGANQPQHF. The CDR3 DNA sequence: TGTGCCAGCAGTGAAGGGGCAGGGGCCAATCAGCCCCAGCATTTT.

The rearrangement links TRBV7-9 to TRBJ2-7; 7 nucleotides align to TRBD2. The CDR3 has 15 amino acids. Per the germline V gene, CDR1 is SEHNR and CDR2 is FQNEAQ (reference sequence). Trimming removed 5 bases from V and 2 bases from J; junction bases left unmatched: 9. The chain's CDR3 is CASSPGEGPTYEQYF. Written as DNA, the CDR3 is TGTGCCAGCAGCCCCGGGGAGGGTCCCACCTACGAGCAGTACTTC.

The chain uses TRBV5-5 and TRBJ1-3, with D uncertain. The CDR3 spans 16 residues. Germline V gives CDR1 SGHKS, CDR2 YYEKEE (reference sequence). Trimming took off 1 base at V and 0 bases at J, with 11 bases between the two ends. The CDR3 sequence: CASSLYLLSSGNTIYF. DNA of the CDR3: TGTGCCAGCAGCTTGTATCTCCTGAGCTCTGGAAACACCATATATTTT.

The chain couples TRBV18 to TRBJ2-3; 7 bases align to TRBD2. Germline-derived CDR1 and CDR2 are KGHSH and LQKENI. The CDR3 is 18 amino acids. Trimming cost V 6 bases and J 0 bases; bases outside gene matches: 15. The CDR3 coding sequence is TGTGCCAGCTCTCAACGGCGGCCAGCGGGGTCTAGCACAGATACGCAGTATTTT. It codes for CASSQRRPAGSSTDTQYF.

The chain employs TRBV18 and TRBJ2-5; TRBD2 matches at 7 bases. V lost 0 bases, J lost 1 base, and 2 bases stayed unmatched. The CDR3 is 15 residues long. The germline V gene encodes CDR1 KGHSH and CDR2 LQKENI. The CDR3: CASSPPGGSQETQYF. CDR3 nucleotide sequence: TGTGCCAGCTCACCACCGGGGGGGAGCCAAGAGACCCAGTACTTC. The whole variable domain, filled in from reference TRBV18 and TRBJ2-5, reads NAGVMQNPRHLVRRRGQEARLRCSPMKGHSHVYWYRQLPEEGLKFMVYLQKENIIDESGMPKERFSAEFPKEGPSILRIQQVVRGDSAAYFCASSPPGGSQETQYFGPGTRLLVL.

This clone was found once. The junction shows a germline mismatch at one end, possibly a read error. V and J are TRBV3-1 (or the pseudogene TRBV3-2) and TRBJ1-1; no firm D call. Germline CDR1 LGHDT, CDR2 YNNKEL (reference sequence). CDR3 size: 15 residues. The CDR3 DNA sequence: TGTGCCAGCAGCCAAGAGCTGGCGGGGAACCCTGAAGCTTTCTTT. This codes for CASSQELAGNPEAFF.

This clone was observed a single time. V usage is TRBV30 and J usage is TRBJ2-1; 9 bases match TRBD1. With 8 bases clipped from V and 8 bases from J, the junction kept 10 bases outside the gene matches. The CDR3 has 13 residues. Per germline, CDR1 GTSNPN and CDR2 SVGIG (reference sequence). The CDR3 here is CATTGGEGYEQFF. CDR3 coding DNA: TGTGCCACTACAGGGGGCGAGGGTTATGAGCAGTTCTTC. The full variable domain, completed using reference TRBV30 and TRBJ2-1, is SQTIHQWPATLVQPVGSPLSLECTVEGTSNPNLYWYRQAAGRGLQLLFYSVGIGQISSEVPQNLSASRPQDRQFILSSKKLLLSDSGFYLCATTGGEGYEQFFGPGTRLTVL.

The CDR3 nucleotides read TGTGCCAGCAGTTTCACAGGGGGCAACTATGGCTACACCTTC. Translated, it gives CASSFTGGNYGYTF. The gene calls are TRBV7-2 and TRBJ1-2, with TRBD1 identical over 9 bases. The CDR3 has 14 amino acids. Germline V gives CDR1 SGHTA, CDR2 FQGNSA. The J segment lost 2 bases and the V segment lost 6 bases, leaving 4 bases of the junction unmatched.

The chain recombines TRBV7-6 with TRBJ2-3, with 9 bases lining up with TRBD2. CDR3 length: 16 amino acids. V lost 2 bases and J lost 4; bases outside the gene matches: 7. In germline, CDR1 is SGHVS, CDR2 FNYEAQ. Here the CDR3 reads CASSLYSGGGADTQYF. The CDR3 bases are TGTGCCAGCAGCTTATATAGCGGGGGAGGTGCAGATACGCAGTATTTT.

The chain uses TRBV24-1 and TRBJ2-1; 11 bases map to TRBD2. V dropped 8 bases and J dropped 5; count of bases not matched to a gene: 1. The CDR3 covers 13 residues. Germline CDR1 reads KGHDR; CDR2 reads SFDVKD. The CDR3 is CATMGLADNEQFF. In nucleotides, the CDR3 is TGTGCCACCATGGGACTAGCGGACAATGAGCAGTTCTTC.

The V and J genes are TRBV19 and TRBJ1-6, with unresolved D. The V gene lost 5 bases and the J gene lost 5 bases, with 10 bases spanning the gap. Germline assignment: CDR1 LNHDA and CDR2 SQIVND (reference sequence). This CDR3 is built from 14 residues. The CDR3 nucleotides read TGTGCCAGTAGTGCTCAGGATCATAATTCACCCCTCCACTTT. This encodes CASSAQDHNSPLHF. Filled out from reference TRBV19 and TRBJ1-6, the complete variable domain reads DGGITQSPKYLFRKEGQNVTLSCEQNLNHDAMYWYRQDPGQGLRLIYYSQIVNDFQKGDIAEGYSVSREKKESFPLTVTSAQKNPTAFYLCASSAQDHNSPLHFGNGTRLTVT.

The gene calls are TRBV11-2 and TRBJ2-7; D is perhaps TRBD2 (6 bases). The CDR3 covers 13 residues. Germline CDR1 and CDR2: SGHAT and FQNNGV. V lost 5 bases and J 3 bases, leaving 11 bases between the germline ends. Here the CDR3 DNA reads TGTGCCAGCAGCCCTAACGGGGGCTACGAGCAGTACGTC. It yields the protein CASSPNGGYEQYV.

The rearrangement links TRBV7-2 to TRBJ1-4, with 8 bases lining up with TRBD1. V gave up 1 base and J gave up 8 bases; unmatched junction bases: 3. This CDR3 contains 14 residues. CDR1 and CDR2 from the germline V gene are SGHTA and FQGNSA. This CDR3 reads CASSLDRGREKLFF. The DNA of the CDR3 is TGTGCCAGCAGCTTAGACAGGGGGAGGGAAAAACTGTTTTTT.

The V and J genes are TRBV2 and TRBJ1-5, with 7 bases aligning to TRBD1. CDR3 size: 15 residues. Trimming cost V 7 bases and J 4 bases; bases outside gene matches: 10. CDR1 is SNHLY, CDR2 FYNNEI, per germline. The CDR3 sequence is CASTETTGDNQPQHF. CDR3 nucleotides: TGTGCCAGCACCGAAACTACAGGGGATAATCAGCCCCAGCATTTT.

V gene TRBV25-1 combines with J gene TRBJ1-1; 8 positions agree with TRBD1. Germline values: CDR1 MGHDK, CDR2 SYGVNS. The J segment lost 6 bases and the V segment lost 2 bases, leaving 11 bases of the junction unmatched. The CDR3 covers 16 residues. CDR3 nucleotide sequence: TGTGCCAGCAGTGAACCGGAAGGCAGGGGGCTACCTGAAGCTTTCTTT. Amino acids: CASSEPEGRGLPEAFF.

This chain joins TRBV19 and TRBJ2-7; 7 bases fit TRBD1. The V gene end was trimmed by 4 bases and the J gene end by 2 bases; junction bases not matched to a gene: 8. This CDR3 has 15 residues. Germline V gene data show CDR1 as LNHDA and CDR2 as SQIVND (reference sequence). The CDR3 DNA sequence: TGTGCCAGTAGTAACTTCCCCACAGGGGCCTACGAGCAGTACTTC. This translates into CASSNFPTGAYEQYF.

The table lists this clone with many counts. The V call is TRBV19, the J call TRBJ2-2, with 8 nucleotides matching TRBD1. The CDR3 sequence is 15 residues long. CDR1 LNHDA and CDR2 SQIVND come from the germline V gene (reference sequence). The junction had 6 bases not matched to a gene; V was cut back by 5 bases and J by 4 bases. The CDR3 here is CASSGYDRGTGELFF. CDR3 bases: TGTGCCAGTAGTGGTTACGACAGGGGCACCGGGGAGCTGTTTTTT.

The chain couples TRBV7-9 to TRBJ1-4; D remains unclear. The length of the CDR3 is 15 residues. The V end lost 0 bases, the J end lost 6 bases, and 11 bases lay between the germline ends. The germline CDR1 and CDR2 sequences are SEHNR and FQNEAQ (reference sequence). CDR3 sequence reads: CASSLARGIHEKLFF. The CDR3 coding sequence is TGTGCCAGCAGCTTAGCGCGGGGTATTCATGAAAAACTGTTTTTT. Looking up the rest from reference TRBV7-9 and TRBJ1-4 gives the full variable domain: DTGVSQNPRHKITKRGQNVTFRCDPISEHNRLYWYRQTLGQGPEFLTYFQNEAQLEKSRLLSDRFSAERPKGSFSTLEIQRTEQGDSAMYLCASSLARGIHEKLFFGSGTQLSVL.

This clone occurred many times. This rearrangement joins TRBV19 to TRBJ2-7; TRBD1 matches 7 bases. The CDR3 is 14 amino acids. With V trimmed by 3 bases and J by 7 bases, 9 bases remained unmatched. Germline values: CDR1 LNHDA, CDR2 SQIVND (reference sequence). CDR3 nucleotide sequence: TGTGCCAGTAGTATCTCGGCAGGGGGTAAGGAGCAGTACTTC. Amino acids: CASSISAGGKEQYF.

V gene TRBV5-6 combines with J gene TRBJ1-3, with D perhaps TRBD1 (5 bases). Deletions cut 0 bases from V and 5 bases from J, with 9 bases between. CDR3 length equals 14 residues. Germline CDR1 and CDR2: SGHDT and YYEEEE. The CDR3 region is CASSLARGRNTIYF. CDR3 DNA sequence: TGTGCCAGCAGCTTGGCAAGGGGTCGAAACACCATATATTTT.

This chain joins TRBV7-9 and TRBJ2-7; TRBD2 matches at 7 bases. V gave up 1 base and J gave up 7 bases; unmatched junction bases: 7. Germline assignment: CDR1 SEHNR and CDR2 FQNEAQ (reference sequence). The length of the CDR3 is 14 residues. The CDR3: CASSLVWEGAEQYF. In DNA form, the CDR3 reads TGTGCCAGCAGCTTAGTCTGGGAGGGCGCGGAGCAGTACTTC.

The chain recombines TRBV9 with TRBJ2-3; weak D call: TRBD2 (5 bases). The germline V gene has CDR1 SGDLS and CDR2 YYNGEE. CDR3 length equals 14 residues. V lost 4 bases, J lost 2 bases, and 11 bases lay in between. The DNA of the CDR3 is TGTGCCAGCAGCCCAGCGGCTTTCACAGATACGCAGTATTTT. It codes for CASSPAAFTDTQYF.

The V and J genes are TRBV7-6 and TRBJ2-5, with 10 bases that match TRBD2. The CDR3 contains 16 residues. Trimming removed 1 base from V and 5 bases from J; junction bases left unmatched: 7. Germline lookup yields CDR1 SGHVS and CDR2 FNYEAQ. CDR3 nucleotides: TGTGCCAGCAGCTTAGAAAGCGGGACTAGCGTGGAGACCCAGTACTTC. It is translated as CASSLESGTSVETQYF.

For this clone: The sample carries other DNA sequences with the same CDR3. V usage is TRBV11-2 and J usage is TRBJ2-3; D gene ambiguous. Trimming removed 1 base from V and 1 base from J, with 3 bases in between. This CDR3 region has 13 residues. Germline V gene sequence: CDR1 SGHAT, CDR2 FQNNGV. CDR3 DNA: TGTGCCAGCAGCTTAGCTGGCACAGATACGCAGTATTTT. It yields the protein CASSLAGTDTQYF.

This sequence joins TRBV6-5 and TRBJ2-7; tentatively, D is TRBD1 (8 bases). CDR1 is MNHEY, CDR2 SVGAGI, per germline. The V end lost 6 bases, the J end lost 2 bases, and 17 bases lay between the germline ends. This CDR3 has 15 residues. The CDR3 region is CASSLQQGGAYEQYF. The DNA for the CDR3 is TGTGCCAGCAGCCTCCAACAGGGGGGGGCCTACGAGCAGTACTTC.

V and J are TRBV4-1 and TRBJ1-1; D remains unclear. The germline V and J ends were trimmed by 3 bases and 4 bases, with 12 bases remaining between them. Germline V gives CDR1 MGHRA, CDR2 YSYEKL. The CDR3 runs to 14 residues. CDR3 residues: CASSQAWLGTEAFF. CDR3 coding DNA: TGCGCCAGCAGCCAGGCTTGGCTAGGCACTGAAGCTTTCTTT.

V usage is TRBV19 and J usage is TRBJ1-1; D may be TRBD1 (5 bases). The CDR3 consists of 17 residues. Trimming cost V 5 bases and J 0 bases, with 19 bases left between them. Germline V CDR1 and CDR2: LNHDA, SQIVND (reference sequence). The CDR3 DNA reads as TGTGCCAGTAGTTTTTCTTGGGCAGGGAGGATGAACACTGAAGCTTTCTTT. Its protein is CASSFSWAGRMNTEAFF.